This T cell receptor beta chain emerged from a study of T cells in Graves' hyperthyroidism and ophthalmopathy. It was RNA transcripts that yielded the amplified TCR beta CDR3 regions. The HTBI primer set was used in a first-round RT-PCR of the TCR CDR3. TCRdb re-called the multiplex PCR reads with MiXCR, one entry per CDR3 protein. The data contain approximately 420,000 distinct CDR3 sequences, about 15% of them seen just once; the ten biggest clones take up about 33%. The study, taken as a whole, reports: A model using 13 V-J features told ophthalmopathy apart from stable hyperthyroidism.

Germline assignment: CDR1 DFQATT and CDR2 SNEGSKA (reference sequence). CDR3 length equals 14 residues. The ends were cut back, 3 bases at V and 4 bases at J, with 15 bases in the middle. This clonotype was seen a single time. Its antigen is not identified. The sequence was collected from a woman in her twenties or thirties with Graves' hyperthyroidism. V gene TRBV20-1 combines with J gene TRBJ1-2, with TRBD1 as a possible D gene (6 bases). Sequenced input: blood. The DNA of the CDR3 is TGCAGTGCTAGGGGGGCCGAACAGAGCTATGGCTACACCTTC. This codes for CSARGAEQSYGYTF.